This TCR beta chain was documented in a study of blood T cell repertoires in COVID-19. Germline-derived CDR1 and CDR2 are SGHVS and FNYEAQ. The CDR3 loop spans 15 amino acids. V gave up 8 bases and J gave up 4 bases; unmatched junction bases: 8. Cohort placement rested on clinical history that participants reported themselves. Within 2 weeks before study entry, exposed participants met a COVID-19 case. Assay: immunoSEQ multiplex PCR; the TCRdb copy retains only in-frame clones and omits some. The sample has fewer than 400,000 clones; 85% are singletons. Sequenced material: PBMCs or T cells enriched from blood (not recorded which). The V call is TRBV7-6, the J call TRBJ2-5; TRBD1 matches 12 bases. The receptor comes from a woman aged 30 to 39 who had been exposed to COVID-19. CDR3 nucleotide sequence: TGTGCCAGCTGCCCGGGACAGGGGGCGCGAGAGACCCAGTACTTC. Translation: CASCPGQGARETQYF. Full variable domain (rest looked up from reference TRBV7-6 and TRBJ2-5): GAGVSQSPRYKVTKRGQDVALRCDPISGHVSLYWYRQALGQGPEFLTYFNYEAQQDKSGLPNDRFSAERPEGSISTLTIQRTEQRDSAMYRCASCPGQGARETQYFGPGTRLLVL.